These 8 T cell receptor beta chains share one sample of origin, sequenced in a study of PD-1 blockade in classical Hodgkin lymphoma. Here immunoSEQ multiplex PCR was the method, and the copy in TCRdb shows in-frame clones only, minus some. The data show approximately 12,000 clones, with approximately 84% seen just once and 4.5% to 7% held by the top ten. Relapse after autologous stem cell transplantation occurred in every patient, and brentuximab vedotin exposure varied. This specimen consisted of peripheral blood mononuclear cells (PBMCs), obtained before the second cycle of nivolumab. The receptors were sampled from a human donor with classical Hodgkin lymphoma.

This clone was observed a few times. This chain uses TRBV7-9 with TRBJ2-5, with 7 bases matching TRBD1. The CDR3 extends over 15 amino acids. Per germline, CDR1 SEHNR and CDR2 FQNEAQ (reference sequence). Trimming took 5 bases from V and 3 from J; bases not matched to a gene: 9. This chain's CDR3 is CASSRQSTGEETQYF. CDR3 DNA sequence: TGTGCCAGCAGCCGTCAGAGCACAGGGGAAGAGACCCAGTACTTC.

The chain joins TRBV7-2 to TRBJ1-6; 7 nucleotides align to TRBD1. The CDR3 length is 16 residues. Losses at the gene ends were 1 base for V and 3 bases for J; bases not matched to a gene: 3. The germline gives CDR1 SGHTA, CDR2 FQGNSA. CDR3 DNA: TGTGCCAGCAGCTTAGACAGGGGCCTCTATAATTCACCCCTCCACTTT. Translated: CASSLDRGLYNSPLHF.

J is TRBJ2-1 and V is TRBV28, with TRBD1 as a possible D gene (6 bases). Per the germline V gene, CDR1 is MDHEN and CDR2 is SYDVKM. With 7 bases removed from V and 0 bases from J, the gap between germline ends came to 10 bases. There are 14 residues in the CDR3. CDR3 region: CASITGSSYNEQFF. CDR3 in DNA: TGTGCCAGCATTACAGGGAGCTCCTACAATGAGCAGTTCTTC.

The chain combines TRBV2 with TRBJ2-1; D not certain. Trimming removed 5 bases at V and 1 base at J, with 0 bases between. The CDR3 runs 11 residues. Germline CDR1 reads SNHLY; CDR2 reads FYNNEI. The CDR3 is CASSSYNEQFF. The CDR3 DNA is TGTGCCAGCAGTTCCTACAATGAGCAGTTCTTC.

V gene TRBV4-1 combines with J gene TRBJ2-5; TRBD2 is a possible D gene (6 bases). V lost 2 bases and J lost 5, with 9 bases in between. The CDR3 length is 13 residues. Germline V gene lookup returns CDR1 MGHRA and CDR2 YSYEKL. CDR3 nucleotide sequence: TGCGCCAGCAGCCAAATAGCGGTCGAGACCCAGTACTTC. Amino acid sequence: CASSQIAVETQYF.

Concerning this clone itself: The junction departs from germline at one end; a sequencing error may be responsible. This sequence joins TRBV18 and TRBJ2-7; D remains unclear. This CDR3 region has 13 residues. Germline V gives CDR1 KGHSH, CDR2 LQKENI. As DNA, the CDR3 is TGTGCCAGCTCTCGGGTTCGTATCTCCTGGCCCCACTTC. Its protein product is CASSRVRISWPHF.

This chain uses TRBV7-8 with TRBJ1-1; TRBD1 might be the D (5 bases). Trimming shortened V by 0 bases and J by 5 bases, and 10 bases separated the two germline ends. This CDR3 is 14 amino acids long. Germline CDR1 is SGHVS and CDR2 is FQNEAQ. CDR3 bases: TGTGCCAGCAGCTTAGCCGGAGGGGTTACTGAAGCTTTCTTT. Amino acids: CASSLAGGVTEAFF.

The chain combines TRBV18 with TRBJ1-5, with TRBD1 as a possible D gene (6 bases). Germline CDR1 KGHSH, CDR2 LQKENI. V lost 3 bases and J 4 bases, leaving 13 bases between the germline ends. The CDR3 runs 15 residues. Here the CDR3 reads CASSPAGARNQPQHF. The CDR3 nucleotides read TGTGCCAGCTCACCGGCGGGGGCGAGAAATCAGCCCCAGCATTTT.